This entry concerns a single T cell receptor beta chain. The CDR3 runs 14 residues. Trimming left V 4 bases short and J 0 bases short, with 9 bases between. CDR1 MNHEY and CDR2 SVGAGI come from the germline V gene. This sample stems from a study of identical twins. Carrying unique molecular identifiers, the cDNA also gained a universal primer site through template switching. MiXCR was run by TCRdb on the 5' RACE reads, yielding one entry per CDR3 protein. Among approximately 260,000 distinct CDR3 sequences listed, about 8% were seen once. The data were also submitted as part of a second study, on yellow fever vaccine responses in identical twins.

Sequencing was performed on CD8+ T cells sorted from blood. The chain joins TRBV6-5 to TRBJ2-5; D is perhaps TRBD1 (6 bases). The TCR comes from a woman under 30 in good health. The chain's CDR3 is CASSSWDNQETQYF. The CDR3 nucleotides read TGTGCCAGCAGTTCGTGGGACAACCAAGAGACCCAGTACTTC.